These 21 T cell receptor beta chains share one sample of origin, sequenced in a study of cytomegalovirus exposure and HLA in healthy donors. Primers for the PCR totalled 60 Vbeta and 13 Jbeta. Sequenced by immunoSEQ multiplex PCR; TCRdb stores in-frame clones only, minus some. The table has approximately 150,000 clones, around 80% seen once. The specimen was PBMCs. The source of these receptors is a man aged 35-49 years in good health and CMV-seronegative.

This clone occurred a few times. The gene calls are TRBV27 and TRBJ2-4; maybe TRBD2 (6 bases). Germline V gene lookup returns CDR1 MNHEY and CDR2 SMNVEV (reference sequence). V was cut by 0 bases and J by 0 bases, with 9 bases left in between. This CDR3 has 16 residues. In DNA form, the CDR3 reads TGTGCCAGCAGTTTATCATGGGGGGTAGCCAAAAACATTCAGTACTTC. Translating gives CASSLSWGVAKNIQYF.

This clone has a handful of counts. The chain recombines TRBV4-1 with TRBJ1-1; 7 bases fit TRBD1. V gave up 1 base and J gave up 1 base; unmatched junction bases: 9. The length of the CDR3 is 17 residues. Germline V gene data show CDR1 as MGHRA and CDR2 as YSYEKL. The CDR3 DNA sequence: TGCGCCAGCAGCCAAGTGTCCCCCGGGACAGAGAACACTGAAGCTTTCTTT. This translates into CASSQVSPGTENTEAFF.

This clone was counted a few times. The chain links TRBV7-8 to TRBJ1-2; D may be TRBD1 (6 bases). This CDR3 contains 14 residues. Germline V lookup: CDR1 SGHVS, CDR2 FQNEAQ. Trimming shortened V by 4 bases and J by 4 bases, and 13 bases separated the two germline ends. CDR3 DNA: TGTGCCAGCAGCTCGACGGGACACGGCTATGGCTACACCTTC. It codes for CASSSTGHGYGYTF.

This clone was observed a handful of times. The CDR3 DNA reads TGCGCCAGCAGCAAGGGACTAGCGGGGGGGCAAGAGACCCAGTACTTC. Encoded protein: CASSKGLAGGQETQYF. The V gene is TRBV4-1, the J gene TRBJ2-5; 16 nucleotides match TRBD2. This CDR3 comprises 16 residues. The germline gives CDR1 MGHRA, CDR2 YSYEKL. Germline trimming cut 5 bases from V and 2 bases from J; bases unmatched to any gene: 2.

The count of this clone is one. The chain has TRBV5-1 and TRBJ2-5; weak D call: TRBD1 (6 bases). Germline CDR1 and CDR2: SGHRS and YFSETQ. CDR3 length equals 13 residues. Between the trimmed V and J ends, which lost 4 bases and 2 bases, there was a span of 9 bases. The CDR3 DNA follows: TGCGCCAGCAGCCCCGGACAGCAAGAGACCCAGTACTTC. It is translated as CASSPGQQETQYF.

The gene calls are TRBV5-1 and TRBJ2-2; 7 nucleotides match TRBD2. This CDR3 comprises 15 residues. Germline CDR1 reads SGHRS; CDR2 reads YFSETQ. V was pared by 3 bases and J by 0 bases, with 2 bases of the junction left unmatched. The chain's CDR3 is CASSSGGTNTGELFF. The DNA for the CDR3 is TGCGCCAGCAGCTCCGGGGGGACGAACACCGGGGAGCTGTTTTTT. The whole variable domain, filled in from reference TRBV5-1 and TRBJ2-2, reads KAGVTQTPRYLIKTRGQQVTLSCSPISGHRSVSWYQQTPGQGLQFLFEYFSETQRNKGNFPGRFSGRQFSNSRSEMNVSTLELGDSALYLCASSSGGTNTGELFFGEGSRLTVL.

The V call is TRBV5-1, the J call TRBJ2-1; no definite D call. Trimming removed 4 bases at V and 6 bases at J, with 14 bases between. The CDR3 is 14 amino acids. The germline CDR1 and CDR2 sequences are SGHRS and YFSETQ. This chain's CDR3 is CASSTEPSGNEQFF. The CDR3 DNA reads as TGCGCCAGCAGCACCGAACCATCGGGCAATGAGCAGTTCTTC.

The rearrangement uses TRBV9 and TRBJ2-7; 7 positions agree with TRBD1. This CDR3 spans 14 amino acids. Trimming at V came to 4 bases and at J to 5 bases, leaving 9 bases not matched to a gene. Per germline, CDR1 SGDLS and CDR2 YYNGEE. The CDR3 spells CASSYETGEHEQYF. For the CDR3, the DNA is TGTGCCAGCAGCTATGAAACAGGGGAGCACGAGCAGTACTTC. Based on the CDR3 plus reference TRBV9 and TRBJ2-7, the full variable domain is DSGVTQTPKHLITATGQRVTLRCSPRSGDLSVYWYQQSLDQGLQFLIQYYNGEERAKGNILERFSAQQFPDLHSELNLSSLELGDSALYFCASSYETGEHEQYFGPGTRLTVT.

This rearrangement joins TRBV4-2 to TRBJ1-1, with 8 nucleotides matching TRBD1. V gave up 3 bases and J gave up 8 bases; unmatched junction bases: 11. The CDR3 spans 15 residues. The V gene's germline CDR1 is LGHNA and CDR2 YNFKEQ. CDR3 DNA sequence: TGTGCCAGCAGCCATTCCGACAGGGGTAAGGGGGAAGCTTTCTTT. This gives the protein CASSHSDRGKGEAFF.

The gene calls are TRBV19 and TRBJ2-3, with D possibly being TRBD1 (6 bases). The germline V gene has CDR1 LNHDA and CDR2 SQIVND (reference sequence). Trimming pared 5 bases from V and 0 bases from J, leaving 15 bases between. The CDR3 consists of 16 residues. The CDR3 sequence is CASSPDRTASTDTQYF. CDR3 coding DNA: TGTGCCAGTAGTCCCGACCGGACAGCTAGCACAGATACGCAGTATTTT. Full variable domain (rest looked up from reference TRBV19 and TRBJ2-3): DGGITQSPKYLFRKEGQNVTLSCEQNLNHDAMYWYRQDPGQGLRLIYYSQIVNDFQKGDIAEGYSVSREKKESFPLTVTSAQKNPTAFYLCASSPDRTASTDTQYFGPGTRLTVL.

This rearrangement joins TRBV5-4 to TRBJ2-5, with D unclear. The J call is doubtful: the DNA matches TRBJ2-7 better. Germline V lookup: CDR1 SGHNT, CDR2 YYREEE (reference sequence). CDR3 length equals 12 residues. The CDR3 loop is CASSLGLYEQYF. The CDR3 DNA reads as TGTGCCAGCAGCTTGGGACTTTACGAGCAGTACTTC.

The chain combines TRBV6-5 with TRBJ1-2, with D unclear. Germline V gene lookup returns CDR1 MNHEY and CDR2 SVGAGI. V was clipped by 5 bases and J by 5 bases, with 12 bases between them. This CDR3 is 13 amino acids long. CDR3 region: CASSAREEYGYTF. The CDR3 bases are TGTGCCAGCAGTGCCAGAGAGGAGTATGGCTACACCTTC.

The chain couples TRBV20-1 to TRBJ1-2; the D gene is possibly TRBD1 (5 bases). Per germline, CDR1 DFQATT and CDR2 SNEGSKA (reference sequence). Between the trimmed V and J ends, which lost 1 base and 8 bases, there was a span of 8 bases. This CDR3 contains 11 residues. The CDR3 region has the DNA TGCAGTGCTAGAGCGGAGGGGGGCTACACCTTC. It translates to CSARAEGGYTF.

In this sample, this clone turned up a few times. The chain carries TRBV5-1 and TRBJ2-7; tentative D call: TRBD1 (5 bases). This CDR3 is 12 amino acids long. Germline V lookup: CDR1 SGHRS, CDR2 YFSETQ. Trimming shortened V by 4 bases and J by 3 bases, and 8 bases separated the two germline ends. This CDR3 reads CASSKTDYEQYF. CDR3 sequence (DNA): TGCGCCAGCAGCAAGACAGACTACGAGCAGTACTTC.

This chain joins TRBV6-5 and TRBJ1-5; no clear D. Trimming took off 4 bases at V and 6 bases at J, with 7 bases between the two ends. The germline V gene encodes CDR1 MNHEY and CDR2 SVGAGI. This CDR3 has 12 residues. In nucleotides, the CDR3 is TGTGCCAGCAGTTTAGGCGGTCAGCCCCAGCATTTT. This translates into CASSLGGQPQHF.

J is TRBJ1-4 and V is TRBV10-3, with 11 positions matching TRBD1. This CDR3 contains 16 residues. Trimming at V came to 0 bases and at J to 7 bases, leaving 4 bases not matched to a gene. The germline gives CDR1 ENHRY, CDR2 SYGVKD. CDR3: CAISESRTGGSEKLFF. The CDR3 DNA reads TGTGCCATCAGTGAGTCCCGGACAGGGGGCAGTGAAAAACTGTTTTTT.

The chain links TRBV19 to TRBJ1-2; the match to TRBD1 covers 10 bases. V trimming: 3 bases; J trimming: 5 bases; junction bases outside the gene matches: 18. The CDR3 extends over 19 amino acids. The germline V gene has CDR1 LNHDA and CDR2 SQIVND (reference sequence). The CDR3 sequence: CASSIGRPGQGSSIYGYTF. In DNA form, the CDR3 reads TGTGCCAGTAGTATTGGAAGACCGGGACAGGGGTCCTCCATTTATGGCTACACCTTC.

The chain recombines TRBV11-2 with TRBJ2-1, with 13 bases identical to TRBD2. Germline trimming cut 7 bases from V and 14 bases from J; bases unmatched to any gene: 8. There are 13 residues in the CDR3. In germline, CDR1 is SGHAT, CDR2 FQNNGV. The CDR3 region is CASMGTSGDGKFF. The CDR3 bases are TGTGCCAGCATGGGGACTAGCGGGGACGGGAAGTTCTTC.

The chain joins TRBV9 to TRBJ2-3; D perhaps matches TRBD2 (5 bases). Trimming took off 6 bases at V and 6 bases at J, with 17 bases between the two ends. This CDR3 has 14 amino acids. CDR1 is SGDLS and CDR2 is YYNGEE in the germline V gene. For the CDR3, the DNA is TGTGCCAGCAACACGGGGTTCGGGTTGGATACGCAGTATTTT. It translates to CASNTGFGLDTQYF.

The rearrangement uses TRBV5-1 and TRBJ2-2; TRBD1 agrees at 12 bases. The CDR3 covers 18 residues. Germline CDR1 is SGHRS and CDR2 is YFSETQ. V lost 0 bases, J lost 4 bases, and 7 bases stayed unmatched. CDR3 DNA sequence: TGCGCCAGCAGCTTGGCCGGGACAGGGGGCGCAGGCACCGGGGAGCTGTTTTTT. Translation gives CASSLAGTGGAGTGELFF.

Turning to this clone: One end of the junction fails to match germline, which may point to a read error. The chain uses TRBV10-3 and TRBJ1-5, with 7 bases aligning to TRBD1. CDR3 length: 15 residues. The germline CDR1 and CDR2 sequences are ENHRY and SYGVKD. CDR3 loop: CAISESRQGYQPQHF. CDR3 bases: TGTGCCATCAGCGAGTCCCGACAGGGTTATCAGCCCCAGCATTTT.